Following are 3 T cell receptor beta chains from one sample sequenced in a study of T cell repertoires in cytomegalovirus infection. TCRdb reprocessed the reads via MiXCR and lists one record per CDR3 protein. The profile shows about 890,000 distinct CDR3 sequences, less than 40% of them singletons. No cognate antigen is known for these TCRs. Sequencing used cultured CD8+ T cells from PBMCs, obtained from culture after CMV antigen stimulation. The origin of the receptors is a human donor in good health (CMV status not recorded). Some clones in this sample may be carry-over from other donors' samples.

This chain joins TRBV20-1 and TRBJ2-2, with D unresolved. The CDR3 spans 16 residues. V was cut by 2 bases and J by 0 bases, with 13 bases left in between. In germline, CDR1 is DFQATT, CDR2 SNEGSKA (reference sequence). The CDR3 DNA is TGCAGTGCTAGATACGGTCCGACCCCGAACACCGGGGAGCTGTTTTTT. Translated: CSARYGPTPNTGELFF.

The chain carries TRBV7-6 and TRBJ2-2, with TRBD1 matching over 9 bases. Germline V gene lookup returns CDR1 SGHVS and CDR2 FNYEAQ. The CDR3 is made up of 15 amino acids. J gave up 5 bases and V 2 bases, and 3 bases lay outside the gene matches. The CDR3 DNA sequence: TGTGCCAGCAGCTTAAACAGGGGGCGTACCGGGGAGCTGTTTTTT. As protein: CASSLNRGRTGELFF. The whole variable domain, remainder taken from reference TRBV7-6 and TRBJ2-2, is GAGVSQSPRYKVTKRGQDVALRCDPISGHVSLYWYRQALGQGPEFLTYFNYEAQQDKSGLPNDRFSAERPEGSISTLTIQRTEQRDSAMYRCASSLNRGRTGELFFGEGSRLTVL.

The chain links TRBV27 to TRBJ1-1; D is ambiguous. The CDR3 has 15 residues. The V end lost 3 bases, the J end lost 1 base, and 12 bases lay between the germline ends. Germline V lookup: CDR1 MNHEY, CDR2 SMNVEV (reference sequence). CDR3 nucleotide sequence: TGTGCCAGCAGTTTGGCGCTGCCGGCGAACACTGAAGCTTTCTTT. Amino acid sequence: CASSLALPANTEAFF.